This T cell receptor beta chain was retrieved from a study of T-cell reconstitution after alpha-beta-depleted transplantation in children. Study-level points and caveats: Expanded graft clones numbering several hundred reportedly gave rise to alpha-beta T cells about two months after transplant. Newly made T cells mostly supplied T-cell counts and diversity one year after transplant. Several patients had high TCRbeta diversity at day 60; it came from surviving recipient T cells and thymic progenitors.

Trimming pared 2 bases from V and 2 bases from J, leaving 15 bases between. Germline CDR1 and CDR2: SGHNT and YENEEA. This CDR3 region has 16 residues. Note on this clonotype: Its antigen is not known.

This sample's TCRbeta library carried unique molecular identifier barcodes. Via MiXCR, TCRdb re-called the PCR reads, giving one row per CDR3 protein. The sample has 540,000 or so distinct CDR3 sequences, 20% to 25% seen once. J is TRBJ2-5 and V is TRBV11-3; D unclear. This receptor was identified in a boy younger than two who had a stem cell transplant for acute myeloid leukemia, so the T cells may come from the graft donor. Specimen: PBMCs, mostly from graft donor cells, collected 360 days after TCRalphabeta/CD19-depleted stem cell transplant. The CDR3 coding sequence is TGTGCCAGCAGCTTACGAGTTTATTACAGTCAAGAGACCCAGTACTTC. Protein: CASSLRVYYSQETQYF.